The TCR beta chain under discussion was sequenced for a study of shared clonotypes between healthy human individuals. TCRdb's table, derived via immunoSEQ multiplex PCR, lists solely in-frame clones and lacks some. Of 2 million to 3 million clones in the sample, approximately 93% were seen once. The CDR3 is made up of 16 amino acids. The germline CDR1 and CDR2 sequences are SGHDT and YYEEEE. J was trimmed by 4 bases and V by 4 bases; bases with no gene match: 9. This TCR derives from a man younger than 35 in good health. Some clones in this sample may be carry-over from other donors' samples. This chain links TRBV5-6 with TRBJ2-1; TRBD2 agrees at 9 bases. The sequencing sample was made of naive CD4+ T cells from PBMCs. The subset: CD45RA+ positively selected. CDR3 residues: CASSVLSGRSYNEQFF. Here the CDR3 DNA reads TGTGCCAGCAGCGTACTTAGCGGGAGATCTTACAATGAGCAGTTCTTC.